This entry features one TCR beta chain sequence. The antigen remains unidentified. Every isolated RNA sample was fully reverse transcribed, so sequencing captured expressed TCRB transcripts. Roughly 3.4 million reads per sample on average were obtained from naive, central memory and regulatory T cell samples. Clones were read by immunoSEQ multiplex PCR, and TCRdb kept only the in-frame ones, dropping some. Here the sample spans fewer than 300,000 clones, around 21% being singletons. These data come from a study of beta chain features in type 1 diabetes. General study results and limits: Type 1 diabetes patients had moderately but significantly shorter TCRB CDR3s in all four CD4+ subsets.

Via the markers CD45RO/CCR7/CD25/CD127/CD95/CD27, stem cell-like memory, regulatory, central memory and naive CD4+ cells were sorted. Each sorted fraction was over 98% pure. V was clipped by 1 base and J by 5 bases, with 3 bases between them. CDR3 length: 11 residues. CDR1 SQVTM and CDR2 ANQGSEA come from the germline V gene. The chain is built from TRBV29-1 and TRBJ2-1; D gene uncertain. Sample: naive CD4+ T cells from blood. The sequence came from a woman in her 40s with type 1 diabetes. The CDR3 sequence: CSVEANNEQFF. In nucleotides, the CDR3 is TGCAGCGTTGAAGCCAACAATGAGCAGTTCTTC.